This TCR beta chain derives from a study of cytomegalovirus exposure and HLA in healthy donors (dated by TCRdb to about 2017). As for the study more broadly: In an earlier analysis of under 600 of the donors, 250 to 300 Gb of sequence data and 95 million to 130 million unique TCR beta sequences from about 180 million T cells were reported. Besides the first cohort of 666 subjects, a separate validation cohort made up of about 120 different subjects was used. In a later genetic analysis, genome-wide SNP genotypes for about 65% of the roughly 670 donors were used, and that subset was treated as a discovery cohort. To predict cytomegalovirus infection status, the study combined high-throughput TCR immunosequencing, statistical association of individual TCRs with disease status, and machine learning. Typing coverage varied by locus: about 629-630 donors for A, B, C, DRB1 and DQB1; approximately 500 for DQA1; more than 600 for DPA1; fewer than 480 for DPB1. Of the 350 to 400 genotyped donors, over 70% fell in the genetic ancestry cluster associated with self-reported Caucasian donors. Rather than drawing on any new phenotypic data, the later analysis identified candidate immune exposures from TCR beta sequences and the way those sequences occurred across donors. Both class I and class II loci were covered by HLA typing, at four-digit resolution. To decide whether each TCR beta V gene segment behaved as functional or pseudogenic, an earlier analysis of some 600 of the donors relied on high-throughput TCR beta sequencing. A few DR-DQ haplotypes were handled as single units for association and clustering because linkage in the cohort was strong. Among several hundred genotyped donors of the cohort, an average of around 220,000 unique TCR beta nucleotide sequences was sequenced per donor, of which about 19% were non-productive. The study aimed to test whether signatures of past pathogen exposure could be identified by cataloging public T cell receptors. About 300 gigabases of sequencing data and approximately 93 million unique TCR sequences were included in an early release covering 550 to 800 HLA-typed donors. All discovery cohort repertoires had been generated on a single sequencing platform. To study patterns of TCR occurrence, a later analysis re-analyzed previously published TCR beta repertoires from 500 to 850 donors and added high-resolution HLA genotyping. The study used immunosequencing to profile the T cell repertoires of several hundred subjects and linked those repertoires to cytomegalovirus serostatus. Alongside the repertoire data, information on donor age, sex, ethnicity and CMV serostatus was compiled. The investigation overall reported the following: According to a later analysis, parvovirus B19, influenza, CMV and Epstein-Barr virus appeared linked to several top co-occurrence clusters. Because counts were too low, more than 15 rarely observed V segments, including chromosome 9 orphons, were left out of the earlier analysis of approximately 500 of the donors. Roughly uniform sequencing depth across donors was assumed in presence/absence analyses, although this assumption may not hold. CMV serostatus was the only immune exposure information available for the cohort. In this cohort, only TCR beta chains were sequenced, and detectable features were limited by the absence of alpha or paired-chain data. Some IMGT-functional V segments, including TRBV6-2 and TRBV6-3, could not be told apart with the 87-base-pair reads, so those segments were excluded. Compared with the roughly 710-donor mean, donors in an Asian-associated ancestry cluster had fewer N-insertions in productive TCRs, according to a later genetic analysis. A further reported finding was that TCR beta sequences accurately predicted the HLA-A and HLA-B alleles for most subjects in the first cohort. At a false discovery rate of 0.05, a later analysis linked under 20,000 TCR beta sequences to specific HLA alleles. When HLA alleles, especially DR and DQ, strongly co-occurred, attributing TCR associations to individual alleles was difficult. It was suggested by the authors that the approach could potentially be generalized to other disease states and immunological phenotypes. In the study, some 180 TCR beta chains were listed as associated with cytomegalovirus. In an earlier analysis of approximately 590 of the donors, most TCR beta V segments appeared in productive rearrangements about 90% or about 30% of the time, broadly matching IMGT annotations. In a later genetic analysis, a missense DCLRE1C variant was associated with V-gene and J-gene trimming of TCR beta chains, and the association was replicated in an independent cohort. Most TCR sequences were observed very rarely across donors, whereas some public TCRs were present in many individuals. A later analysis found that most CMV-associated TCR beta chains appeared HLA-restricted, with HLA associations seemingly driven largely by CMV exposure. HLA typing was unavailable for some donors at each locus, so association tests used only the typed subset. A few of the identified cytomegalovirus-associated TCR beta chains were confirmed in vitro to be specific for cytomegalovirus antigens. In a later analysis, HLA-associated TCR beta chains showed more clonal expansion and lower generation probabilities than non-associated chains that were equally common. The sequencing pipeline was judged likely to have produced a cluster of highly shared sequence variants as a technical artifact. Linkage disequilibrium might explain the correlated functional status among segregating V segments, but an unknown experimental factor could not be ruled out. A later analysis found that TCR association rates varied across HLA loci, with DRB1 alleles showing the most associated TCRs and HLA-C alleles the fewest. The classifier was reported to diagnose cytomegalovirus status with high specificity and sensitivity in both the original and validation cohorts.

Comments on this clone: No antigen is known for it. There are no base qualities to consult, and no much larger clone falls within one base.

Including cysteine and phenylalanine, the CDR3 has 16 amino acids. The retained sequence is limited to the CDR3, 48 bases, with the frame set at the first base. Via the germline V gene (reference sequence), CDR1 is SEHNR and CDR2 FQNEAQ. Trimming takes 4 bases from V and 3 bases from J, and the germline ends sit 19 bases apart. Preparation of the library involved the immunoSEQ multiplex PCR assay. For the multiplex PCR, a mixture combining 60 forward primers for TCR Vbeta segments and 13 reverse primers for TCR Jbeta segments was used. A multiplex PCR assay on genomic DNA amplified the CDR3 region of rearranged TCR beta genes. The Illumina HiSeq System was used to sequence the amplified TCR beta libraries as 87-base-pair reads. The published analysis was carried out like this. Across the 666 repertoires, a later analysis counted tens of millions of unique TCR beta chains, approximately 12 million of which were shared by at least two donors. A nearest-neighbor algorithm error-corrected the raw reads and collapsed the reads into unique sequences, merging closely related sequences to remove PCR and sequencing errors. CDR3 sequences were aligned to IMGT reference sequences to assign V, D and J gene segments. Each retained sequence needed at least a six-nucleotide match to both a V gene segment and a J gene segment. Rearrangements were classified as productive when the CDR3 lacked stop codons and remained in frame with V and J, and all other rearrangements were classified as non-productive. Following IMGT convention, CDR3 was defined as the stretch from the second conserved V-encoded cysteine to the conserved J-encoded phenylalanine. In an earlier analysis of around 600 of the donors, sequences lacking an unambiguous match to a single V gene segment were excluded. An earlier analysis of a few hundred of the donors called V segments functional above 56.7% productive rearrangements and segregating when the between-donor standard deviation exceeded 5%. A statistical classification framework was built to diagnose cytomegalovirus status from the catalog of TCR beta chain sequences. A later analysis assigned V and J genes by comparing TCR nucleotide sequences with IMGT/GENE-DB human TR gene sequences. A later analysis assigned CDR3 sequences and most-parsimonious VDJ recombination scenarios with the TCRdist pipeline. In a later analysis, each TCR beta chain was defined by its CDR3 amino acid sequence together with its V-gene family, and reads lacking a unique V-gene family were excluded. A later analysis removed 500 to 650 highly shared, low-generation-probability nucleotide sequences to deal with suspected cross-contamination and a sequencing artifact. In a later analysis, a clonal expansion index was calculated for each public chain from normalized within-repertoire ranks of inferred template counts. Generation probabilities in a later analysis came from a VDJ recombination model fitted to out-of-frame rearrangements, and those results were checked against IGoR. In a later analysis, hypergeometric tests were used to score TCR-TCR, TCR-HLA and TCR-CMV co-occurrence, with a repertoire-size bias correction applied to TCR pairs. In a later analysis, false discovery rates were estimated by permuting HLA or CMV assignments 20 times. In a later analysis, co-occurring TCRs were grouped using DBSCAN, and TCRdist sequence similarity was added for clustering within HLA-allele-positive subsets. Repertoires with fewer than 30,000 or more than 120,000 public chains, plus five repertoires with anomalous nucleotide sharing, were excluded from co-occurrence clustering. The immuneACCESS repertoire file appears here via TCRdb, limited to in-frame rearrangements. These files lack a portion of the clones; in checked studies, under half of the deficit traces to unresolved V genes, and the cause of the others is not known. V and J calls and clone size come straight from that table; D and trimming were deduced from the DNA. The sample profile shows about 130,000 clones; roughly four fifths of them were found once. The ten largest clones represent roughly 3.5% of the sample.

In total, 630 or so healthy bone marrow donors made up the cohort. Cohort members were all nominally healthy when sampled, although unrecorded immune exposures were likely present. The donor tested CMV seropositive and was one of the 289 seropositive cohort members. A peripheral blood sample was collected from each donor, and TCR beta sequencing was performed on peripheral blood mononuclear cells. Genomic DNA was extracted from the blood cell samples with the Qiagen DNeasy Blood Extraction Kit. What was sequenced was PBMCs. This TCR was recovered from a woman aged 40-49 years in good health and CMV-seropositive. This sequence uses TRBV7-9 and TRBJ2-7; TRBD2 is a weak D gene call, 6 bases matching. The CDR3 region: CASSSRVGGEDYEQYF. The nucleotide sequence reads as follows: TGTGCCAGCAGCTCGCGGGTGGGGGGAGAGGACTACGAGCAGTACTTC.